Listed below are T cell receptor beta chains from one sample, sequenced in a study of PD-L1 blockade in urothelial cancer. Sequencing used immunoSEQ multiplex PCR; TCRdb keeps in-frame clones, though not all of them. The sample includes about 63,000 clones, roughly 76% of them seen just once. The specimen comprised PBMCs, sampled around atezolizumab (anti-PD-L1) treatment. Every receptor here comes from a man between 65 and 85 years old with urothelial cancer. CDR3s leave out the opening cysteine and the closing phenylalanine or tryptophan.

>TRBV10-3
AISEGAGELF
>TRBV11-3
ASSPTWSSYEQY
>TRBV27
ASSLLLAGGGTGELF
>TRBV6-5
ASNSGGRGGDTQY
>TRBV6-1
ASSSMGGYGNTIY
>TRBV6-1
ATTMTGSYEQY
>TRBV7-8
ASSFTYEQY
>TRBV29-1
SVADPVDTISYEQY
>TRBV29-1
SVMTGGSTDTQY
>TRBV12-5
ASGPPADNEQF
>TRBV6-5
ASSSPGLNQPQH
>TRBV29-1
SVELAERQGNTIY
>TRBV4-2
ASSQARGDYGYT
>TRBV25-1
ASIGQGTFGEQF
>TRBV19
ASSTGQAYNEQF
>TRBV6-4
ASSFQGARTDTQY
>TRBV4-1
ASSHREGTSEAF
>TRBV5-4
ASSLVAGSSGELF
>TRBV6-5
ASSTQGSGNQPQH
>TRBV19
ATSGGRVDSPSTSGNTIY
>TRBV12-2
ASRLAKIDRERGNQPQH
>TRBV11-3
ASSFNGEDTQY
>TRBV25-1
ASSEGADYGYT
>TRBV10-3
AIRGTGDNSPLH
>TRBV7-2
ASSLVGQHNQPQH
>TRBV7-8
ASRRGQGTQY
>TRBV6-5
ASSPREVDYGYT
>TRBV11-2
ASSPKTMNTEAF